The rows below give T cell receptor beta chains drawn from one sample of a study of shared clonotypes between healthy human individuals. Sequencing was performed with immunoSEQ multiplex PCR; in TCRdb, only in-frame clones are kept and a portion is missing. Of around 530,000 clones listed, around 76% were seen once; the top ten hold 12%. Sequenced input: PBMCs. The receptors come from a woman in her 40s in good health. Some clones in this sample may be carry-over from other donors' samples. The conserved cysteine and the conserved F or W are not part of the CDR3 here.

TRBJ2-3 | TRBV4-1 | ASSHRAGLMTDTQY
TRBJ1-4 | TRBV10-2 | ASSAGGDNEKLL
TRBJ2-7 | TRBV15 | ATSRTGVIYEQY
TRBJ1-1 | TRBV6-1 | ASSVPQGKTEAF
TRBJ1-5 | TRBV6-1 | ASSVTRGDQPQH
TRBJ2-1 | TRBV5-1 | ASSLAGGNEQF
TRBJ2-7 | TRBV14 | ASSPQGNEQY
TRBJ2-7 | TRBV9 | ASSVATGQGLYEQY
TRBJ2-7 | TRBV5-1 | ASSLTGDYEQY
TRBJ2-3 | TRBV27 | ASSLQVTTDTQY
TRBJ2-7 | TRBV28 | ASSLFGSSPPEQY